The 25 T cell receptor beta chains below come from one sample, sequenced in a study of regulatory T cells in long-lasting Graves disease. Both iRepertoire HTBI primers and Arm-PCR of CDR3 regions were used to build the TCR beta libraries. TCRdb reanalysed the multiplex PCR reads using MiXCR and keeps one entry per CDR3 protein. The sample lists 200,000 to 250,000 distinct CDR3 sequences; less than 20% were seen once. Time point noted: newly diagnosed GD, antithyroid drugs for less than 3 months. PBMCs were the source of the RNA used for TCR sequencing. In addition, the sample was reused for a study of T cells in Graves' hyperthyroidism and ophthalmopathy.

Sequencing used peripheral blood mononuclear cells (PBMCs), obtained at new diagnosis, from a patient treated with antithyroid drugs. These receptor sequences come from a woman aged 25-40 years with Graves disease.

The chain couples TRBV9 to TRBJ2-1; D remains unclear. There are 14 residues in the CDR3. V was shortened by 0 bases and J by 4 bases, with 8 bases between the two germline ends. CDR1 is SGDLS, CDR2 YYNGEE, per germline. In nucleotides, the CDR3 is TGTGCCAGCAGCGTAGATCCAAGTTACAATGAGCAGTTCTTC. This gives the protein CASSVDPSYNEQFF.

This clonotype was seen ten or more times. The CDR3 loop reads CSATTSGGPGDTQYF. The CDR3 DNA follows: TGCAGTGCCACCACTAGCGGGGGGCCGGGAGATACGCAGTATTTT. The rearrangement joins TRBV20-1 to TRBJ2-3; 12 positions agree with TRBD2. The CDR3 has 15 amino acids. From germline, CDR1 is DFQATT and CDR2 SNEGSKA (reference sequence). The V and J ends lost 6 bases and 5 bases, in that order; junction bases with no gene match: 9.

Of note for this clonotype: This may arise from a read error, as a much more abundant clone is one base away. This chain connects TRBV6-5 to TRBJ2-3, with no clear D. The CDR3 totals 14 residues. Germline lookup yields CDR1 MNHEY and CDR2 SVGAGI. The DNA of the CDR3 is TGTGCCAGCAATTACATTGGCCCGGCGGATACGCAGTATTTT. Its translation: CASNYIGPADTQYF.

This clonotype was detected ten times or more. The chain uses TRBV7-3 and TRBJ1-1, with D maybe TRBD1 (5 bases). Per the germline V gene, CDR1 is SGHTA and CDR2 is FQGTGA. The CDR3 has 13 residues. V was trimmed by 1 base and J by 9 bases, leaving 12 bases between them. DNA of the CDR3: TGTGCCAGCAGCTTAATTGGGGCACCACAAGCTTTCTTT. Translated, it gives CASSLIGAPQAFF.

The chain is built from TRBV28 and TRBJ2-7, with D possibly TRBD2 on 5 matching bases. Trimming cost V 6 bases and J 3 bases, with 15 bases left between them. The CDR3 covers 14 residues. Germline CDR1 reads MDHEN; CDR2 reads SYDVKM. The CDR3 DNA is TGTGCCAGCAGGGAGGCCGGGTACGGCTACGAGCAGTACTTC. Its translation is CASREAGYGYEQYF. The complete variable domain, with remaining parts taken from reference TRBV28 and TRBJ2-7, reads DVKVTQSSRYLVKRTGEKVFLECVQDMDHENMFWYRQDPGLGLRLIYFSYDVKMKEKGDIPEGYSVSREKKERFSLILESASTNQTSMYLCASREAGYGYEQYFGPGTRLTVT.

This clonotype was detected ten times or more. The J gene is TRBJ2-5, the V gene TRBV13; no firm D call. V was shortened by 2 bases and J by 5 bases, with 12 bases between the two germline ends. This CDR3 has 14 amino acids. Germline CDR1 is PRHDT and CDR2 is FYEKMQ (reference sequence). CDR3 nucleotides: TGTGCCAGCAGCTTAAGATTCCAGTTGGAGACCCAGTACTTC. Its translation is CASSLRFQLETQYF.

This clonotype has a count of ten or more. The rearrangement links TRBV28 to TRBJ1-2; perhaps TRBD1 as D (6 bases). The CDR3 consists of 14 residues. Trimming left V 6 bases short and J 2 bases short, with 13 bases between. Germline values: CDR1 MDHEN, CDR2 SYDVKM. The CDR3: CASSPPQGNYGYTF. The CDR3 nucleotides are TGTGCCAGCAGCCCCCCTCAGGGGAACTATGGCTACACCTTC.

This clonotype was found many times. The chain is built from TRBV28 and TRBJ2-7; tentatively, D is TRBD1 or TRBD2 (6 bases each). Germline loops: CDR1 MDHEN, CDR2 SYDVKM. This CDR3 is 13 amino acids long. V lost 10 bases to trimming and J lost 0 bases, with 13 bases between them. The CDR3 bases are TGTGCCACCGGGGGCGGGTACTCCTACGAGCAGTACTTC. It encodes CATGGGYSYEQYF.

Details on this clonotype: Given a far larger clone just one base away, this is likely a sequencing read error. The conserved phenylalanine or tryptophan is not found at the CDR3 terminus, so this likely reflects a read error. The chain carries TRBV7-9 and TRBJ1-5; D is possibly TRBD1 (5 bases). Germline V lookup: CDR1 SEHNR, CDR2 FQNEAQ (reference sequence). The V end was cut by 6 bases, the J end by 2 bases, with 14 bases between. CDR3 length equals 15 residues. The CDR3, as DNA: TGTGCCAGCAGTGACAGTCAGCTGGGCAATCAGCCCCAGCATTCT. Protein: CASSDSQLGNQPQHS.

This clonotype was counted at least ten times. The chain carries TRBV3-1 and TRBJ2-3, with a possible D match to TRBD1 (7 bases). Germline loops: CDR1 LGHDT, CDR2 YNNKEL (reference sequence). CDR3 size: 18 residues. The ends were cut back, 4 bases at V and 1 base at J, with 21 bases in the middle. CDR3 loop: CASSPHPGGGPGTDTQYF. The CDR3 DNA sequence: TGTGCCAGCAGCCCCCACCCAGGGGGAGGACCGGGCACAGATACGCAGTATTTT.

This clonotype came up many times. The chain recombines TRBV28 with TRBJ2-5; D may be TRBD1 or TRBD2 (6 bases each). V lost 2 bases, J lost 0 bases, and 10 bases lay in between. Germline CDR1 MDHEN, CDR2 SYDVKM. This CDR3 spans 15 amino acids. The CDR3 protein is CASSLGGLYQETQYF. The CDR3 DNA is TGTGCCAGCAGTTTAGGGGGGCTGTACCAAGAGACCCAGTACTTC. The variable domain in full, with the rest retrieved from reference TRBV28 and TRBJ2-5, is DVKVTQSSRYLVKRTGEKVFLECVQDMDHENMFWYRQDPGLGLRLIYFSYDVKMKEKGDIPEGYSVSREKKERFSLILESASTNQTSMYLCASSLGGLYQETQYFGPGTRLLVL.

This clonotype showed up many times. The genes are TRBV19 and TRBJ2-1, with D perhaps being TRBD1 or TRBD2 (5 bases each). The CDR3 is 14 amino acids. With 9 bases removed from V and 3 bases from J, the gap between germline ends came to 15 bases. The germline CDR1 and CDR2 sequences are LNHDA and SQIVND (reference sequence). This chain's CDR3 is CASNSPGLYNEQFF. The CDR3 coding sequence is TGTGCCAGCAACTCCCCGGGGCTCTACAATGAGCAGTTCTTC. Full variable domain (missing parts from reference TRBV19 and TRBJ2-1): DGGITQSPKYLFRKEGQNVTLSCEQNLNHDAMYWYRQDPGQGLRLIYYSQIVNDFQKGDIAEGYSVSREKKESFPLTVTSAQKNPTAFYLCASNSPGLYNEQFFGPGTRLTVL.

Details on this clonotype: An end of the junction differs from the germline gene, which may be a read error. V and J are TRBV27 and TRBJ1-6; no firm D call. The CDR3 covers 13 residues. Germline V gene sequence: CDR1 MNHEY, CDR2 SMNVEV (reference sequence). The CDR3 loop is CASSFSVNSPFHF. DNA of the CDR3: TGTGCCAGCAGTTTCTCTGTTAATTCACCCTTCCACTTT.

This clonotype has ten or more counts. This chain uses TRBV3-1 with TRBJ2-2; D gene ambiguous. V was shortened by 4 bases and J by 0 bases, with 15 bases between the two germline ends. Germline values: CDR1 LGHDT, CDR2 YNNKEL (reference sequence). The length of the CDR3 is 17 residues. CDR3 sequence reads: CASSLPRRAANTGELFF. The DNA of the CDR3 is TGTGCCAGCAGCCTACCCCGAAGGGCCGCGAACACCGGGGAGCTGTTTTTT.

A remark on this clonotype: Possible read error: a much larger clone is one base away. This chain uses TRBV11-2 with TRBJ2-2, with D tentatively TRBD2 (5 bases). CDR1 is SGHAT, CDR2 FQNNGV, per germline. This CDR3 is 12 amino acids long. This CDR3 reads CASSLSAGEPFF. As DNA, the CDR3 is TGTGCCAGCAGCCTTTCGGCCGGGGAGCCGTTTTTT.

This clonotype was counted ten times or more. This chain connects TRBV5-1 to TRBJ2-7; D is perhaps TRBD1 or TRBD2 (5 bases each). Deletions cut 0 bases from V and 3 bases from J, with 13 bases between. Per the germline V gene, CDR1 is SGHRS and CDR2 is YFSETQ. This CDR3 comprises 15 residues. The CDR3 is CASSLDGTAYYEQYF. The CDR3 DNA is TGCGCCAGCAGCTTGGATGGGACGGCCTACTACGAGCAGTACTTC.

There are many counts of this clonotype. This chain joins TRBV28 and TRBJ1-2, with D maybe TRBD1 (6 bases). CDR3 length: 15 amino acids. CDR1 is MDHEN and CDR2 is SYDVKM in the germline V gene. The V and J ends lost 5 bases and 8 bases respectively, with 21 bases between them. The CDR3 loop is CASSLRVTGDRGYTF. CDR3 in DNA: TGTGCCAGCAGTCTCCGAGTGACAGGAGATAGGGGCTACACCTTC.

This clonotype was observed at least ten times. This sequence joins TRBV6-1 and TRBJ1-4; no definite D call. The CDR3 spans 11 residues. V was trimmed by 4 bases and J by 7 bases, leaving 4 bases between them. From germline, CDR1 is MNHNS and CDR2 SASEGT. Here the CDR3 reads CASSGSEKLFF. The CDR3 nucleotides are TGTGCCAGCAGTGGCAGTGAAAAACTGTTTTTT.

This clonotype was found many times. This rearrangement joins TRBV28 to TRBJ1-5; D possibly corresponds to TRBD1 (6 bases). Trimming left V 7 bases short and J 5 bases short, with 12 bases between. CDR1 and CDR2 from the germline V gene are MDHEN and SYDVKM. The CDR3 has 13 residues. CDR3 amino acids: CASTWRGYQPQHF. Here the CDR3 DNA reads TGTGCCAGCACCTGGAGGGGGTATCAGCCCCAGCATTTT.

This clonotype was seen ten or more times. CDR3 amino acids: CASSIPGKLFF. The CDR3 DNA reads TGTGCCAGTAGTATCCCCGGGAAACTGTTTTTT. The chain employs TRBV19 and TRBJ1-4; no clear D gene. V lost 3 bases and J lost 11, with 7 bases in between. Germline CDR1 LNHDA, CDR2 SQIVND (reference sequence). This CDR3 is built from 11 residues.

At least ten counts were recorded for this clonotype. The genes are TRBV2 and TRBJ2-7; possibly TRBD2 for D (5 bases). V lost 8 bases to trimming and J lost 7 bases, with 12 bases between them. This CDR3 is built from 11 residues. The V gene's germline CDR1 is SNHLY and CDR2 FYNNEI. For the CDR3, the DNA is TGTGCCAGCTTTAGAGGGCGTGAGCAGTACTTC. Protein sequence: CASFRGREQYF.

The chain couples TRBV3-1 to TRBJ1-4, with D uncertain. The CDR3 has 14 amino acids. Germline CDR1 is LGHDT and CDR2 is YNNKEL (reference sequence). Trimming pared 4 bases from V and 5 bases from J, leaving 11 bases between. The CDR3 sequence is CASSPLFPNEKLFF. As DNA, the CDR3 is TGTGCCAGCAGCCCCCTTTTCCCCAATGAAAAACTGTTTTTT.

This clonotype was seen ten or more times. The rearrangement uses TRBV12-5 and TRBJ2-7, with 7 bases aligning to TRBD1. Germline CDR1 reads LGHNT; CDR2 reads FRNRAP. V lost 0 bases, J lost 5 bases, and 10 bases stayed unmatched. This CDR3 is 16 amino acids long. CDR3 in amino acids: CASGLVLGQLPNEQYF. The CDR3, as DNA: TGTGCTAGTGGTTTGGTACTGGGACAGCTGCCCAACGAGCAGTACTTC.

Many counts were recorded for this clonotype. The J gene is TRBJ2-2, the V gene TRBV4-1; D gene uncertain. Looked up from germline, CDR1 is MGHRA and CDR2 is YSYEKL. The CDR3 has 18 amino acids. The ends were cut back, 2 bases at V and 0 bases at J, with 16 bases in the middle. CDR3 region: CASSQSLTDYPNTGELFF. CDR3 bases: TGCGCCAGCAGCCAAAGCTTAACAGATTATCCGAACACCGGGGAGCTGTTTTTT.

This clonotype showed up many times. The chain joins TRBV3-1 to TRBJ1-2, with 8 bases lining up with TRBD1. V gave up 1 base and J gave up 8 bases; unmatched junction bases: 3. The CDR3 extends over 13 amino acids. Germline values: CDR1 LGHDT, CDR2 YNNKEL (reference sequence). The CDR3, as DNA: TGTGCCAGCAGCCAAGGGACAGGGCTAGGCTACACCTTC. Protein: CASSQGTGLGYTF.